The sequence of this T cell receptor (beta chain) was determined in a study of regulatory T cells in long-lasting Graves disease. Study as a whole: Graves' patients, diagnosed recently, had received antithyroid drugs under 3 months.

The germline CDR1 and CDR2 sequences are SEHNR and FQNEAQ (reference sequence). The V and J ends lost 4 bases and 7 bases, in that order; junction bases with no gene match: 12. CDR3 length equals 16 residues. Indicated time point: newly diagnosed GD, antithyroid drugs for less than 3 months. The authors made the TCR library using RNA they extracted from PBMCs. This clonotype was detected only a few times. Through Arm-PCR of CDR3 regions and iRepertoire HTBI primers, TCR beta libraries were built. TCRdb reprocessed the multiplex PCR reads via MiXCR and lists one record per CDR3 protein. Of 350,000 to 550,000 distinct CDR3 sequences listed, more than 13% are singletons. The sample also formed part of further work on T cells in Graves' hyperthyroidism and ophthalmopathy. This second study notes: Participants, patients aged 18 to 65, had newly diagnosed hyperthyroidism with a duration under 2 months. HTBI primers drove first-round RT-PCR of the TCR CDR3.

Specimen: peripheral blood mononuclear cells (PBMCs), collected at new diagnosis, from a patient treated with antithyroid drugs. The chain uses TRBV7-9 and TRBJ1-4; 7 bases are shared with TRBD1. The source of this sequence is a woman in her twenties or thirties with Graves disease. DNA for the CDR3: TGTGCCAGCAGCTCGGTTCGGACGACAGGGCCTGAAAAACTGTTTTTT. Translating gives CASSSVRTTGPEKLFF.